The rows below give T cell receptor beta chains drawn from one sample of a study of regulatory T cells in long-lasting Graves disease. TCRdb itself ran the multiplex PCR reads through MiXCR, one entry per CDR3 protein. The sample has roughly 440,000 distinct CDR3 sequences, approximately 16% seen once; the top ten hold about 23%. A further study also used this sample, focusing on T cells in Graves' hyperthyroidism and ophthalmopathy.

Sequencing was performed on peripheral blood mononuclear cells (PBMCs), taken at new diagnosis, from a patient treated with antithyroid drugs. These receptors all come from a woman under 30 with Graves disease. Both conserved end residues are part of each CDR3. A D gene is named only where the DNA matches it firmly.

>TRBV4-1|-|TRBJ2-2
CASSREKGNTGELFF
>TRBV14|-|TRBJ1-2
CASSPMGGRTYGYTF
>TRBV6-1|-|TRBJ1-2
CASSPGAGEPNYGYTF
>TRBV9|TRBD2|TRBJ2-3
CASSVDGASAGAADTQYF
>TRBV5-1|-|TRBJ1-4
CASSLVAVSTTNEKLFF
>TRBV19|TRBD2|-
CASKPGLAGGRETQYF
>TRBV10-3|TRBD2|TRBJ2-7
CAISDLAGGYEQYF
>TRBV7-3|TRBD2|TRBJ2-1
CASSTLAGGPVFEQFF
>TRBV20-1|TRBD2|TRBJ2-1
CSELPLAGYEQFF
>TRBV7-3|-|TRBJ2-1
CASSLTRPGQRIAVWNEQFF
>TRBV24-1|-|TRBJ2-1
CATASASYNEQFF
>TRBV5-1|TRBD2|TRBJ2-7
CASSLAAGGDSYEQYF
>TRBV9|TRBD2|TRBJ2-1
CASSAEGTKGDEQFF
>TRBV5-6|-|TRBJ1-4
CASSLIGGSAEKLFF
>TRBV24-1|-|TRBJ2-1
CATSDTSAGIMDNEQFF
>TRBV2|-|TRBJ2-1
CASSDQDEQFF
>TRBV19|TRBD2|TRBJ2-1
CASSRNGLADPYNEQFF
>TRBV7-9|TRBD2|TRBJ2-3
CASSSPRTTSGTSSTDTQYF
>TRBV6-5|TRBD1|TRBJ2-7
CASSYPGQGHYEQYF
>TRBV20-1|-|TRBJ1-3
CSAPLTRAHSGNTIYF
>TRBV28|-|TRBJ2-7
CASTVALSYEQYF
>TRBV14|TRBD2|TRBJ2-1
CASSPRTSGRINEQFF
>TRBV29-1|-|TRBJ2-1
CSVRGYNEQFF
>TRBV6-1|TRBD1|TRBJ1-2
CASSPETGLIANYGYTF
>TRBV20-1|-|TRBJ1-5
CSAHWGIGNQPQHF
>TRBV5-1|-|TRBJ2-1
CASSLVGTRSYNEQFF
>TRBV7-2|-|TRBJ2-1
CASSLAGISYNEQFF
>TRBV13|-|TRBJ2-3
CASSLVGRDKTQATQYF
>TRBV5-8|-|TRBJ2-3
CASSLGWGNTDTQYF
>TRBV30|TRBD1|TRBJ2-7
CAWSSGTGGSLTYEQYF
>TRBV9|-|TRBJ2-1
CASSVVGGQVQFF
>TRBV19|-|TRBJ1-5
CASSRGRGLNQPQHF
>TRBV13|TRBD2|TRBJ2-1
CASSLRTSGGYNEQFF
>TRBV10-2|-|TRBJ1-1
CASSGEDTEAFF
>TRBV11-2|TRBD2|TRBJ2-7
CASSTRTSDEQYF
>TRBV18|-|TRBJ1-2
CASSPDSPQGYTF
>TRBV5-5|TRBD2|TRBJ2-7
CASSTLPASGVAYEQYF
>TRBV3-1|-|TRBJ2-4
CASSQDLVLGTRNIQYF
>TRBV28|-|TRBJ2-2
CASSSGVGELFF
>TRBV12-3/TRBV12-4|-|TRBJ1-3
CASSLRGPSGNTIYF
>TRBV7-8|-|TRBJ2-5
CASSLRGDQETQYF
>TRBV20-1|TRBD2|TRBJ2-7
CSAASGGGQYF
>TRBV7-7|-|TRBJ2-6
CASSPAPGRSGANVLTF
>TRBV20-1|-|TRBJ2-3
CSALANRATDTQYF
>TRBV4-1|-|TRBJ1-5
CASSQDFSDNQPQHF
>TRBV18|-|TRBJ2-1
CASSPDKQAYNEQFF
>TRBV24-1|-|TRBJ1-5
CATRNRRTLSNQPQHF
>TRBV20-1|-|TRBJ2-3
CSAHLPSGATSTDTQYF
>TRBV11-2|TRBD2|TRBJ2-1
CASSFRLAGDADEQFF
>TRBV20-1|TRBD2|TRBJ2-3
CSATLAGGWADTQYF
>TRBV5-1|-|TRBJ1-1
CASSLASGVNTEAFF
>TRBV10-3|-|TRBJ2-7
CAISEVGRTSYEQYF